A single sample is the source of the 29 T cell receptor beta chains below, sequenced in a study of T cells in Graves' hyperthyroidism and ophthalmopathy. The CDR3 regions of TCR beta were amplified from RNA transcripts. Researchers ran a first-round RT-PCR on the TCR CDR3 using the HTBI primer set. MiXCR was run by TCRdb on the multiplex PCR reads, yielding one entry per CDR3 protein. The sample lists approximately 640,000 distinct CDR3 sequences, less than 45% seen once, with 6.5% to 9% in the top ten. What was sequenced was peripheral blood or thyroid tissue (not recorded which). These receptors were obtained from an adult man with Graves' disease, either hyperthyroidism or ophthalmopathy (not recorded which).

This clonotype was seen repeatedly, ten times or more. This chain joins TRBV29-1 and TRBJ2-7; possibly TRBD2 for D (6 bases). Trimming cost V 4 bases and J 4 bases, with 14 bases left between them. The CDR3 length is 13 residues. Germline CDR1 and CDR2: SQVTM and ANQGSEA. The CDR3 region is CSVGFLAGYEQYF. DNA for the CDR3: TGCAGCGTTGGGTTTCTGGCGGGGTACGAGCAGTACTTC.

The chain is built from TRBV6-5 and TRBJ2-7; perhaps TRBD1 as D (5 bases). CDR3 size: 13 residues. The V and J ends lost 7 bases and 7 bases respectively, with 17 bases between them. Germline V lookup: CDR1 MNHEY, CDR2 SVGAGI. DNA for the CDR3: TGTGCCAGCAATTCACAGCAGGGTTGGGAGCAGTACTTC. This codes for CASNSQQGWEQYF.

The chain links TRBV7-8 to TRBJ2-7; 7 positions match TRBD1. This CDR3 spans 17 amino acids. Looked up from germline, CDR1 is SGHVS and CDR2 is FQNEAQ. Losses at the gene ends were 0 bases for V and 2 bases for J; bases not matched to a gene: 10. The CDR3 sequence: CASSLAVGPGGTYEQYF. CDR3 nucleotides: TGTGCCAGCAGCTTAGCGGTGGGGCCAGGGGGTACCTACGAGCAGTACTTC.

In this sample, this clonotype turned up many times. This rearrangement joins TRBV10-3 to TRBJ1-5; the D is unclear. The CDR3 covers 16 residues. Trimming stripped 3 bases from V and 1 base from J, with 13 bases between. Per the germline V gene, CDR1 is ENHRY and CDR2 is SYGVKD. CDR3 in amino acids: CAISDLPDLSNQPQHF. The DNA of the CDR3 is TGTGCCATCAGTGATTTGCCAGACTTGAGCAATCAGCCCCAGCATTTT.

The gene calls are TRBV10-3 and TRBJ1-1; 7 bases agree with TRBD1. The trim removed 5 bases at V and 7 bases at J, leaving 4 bases unmatched. CDR1 and CDR2 (germline): ENHRY, SYGVKD. CDR3 length equals 12 residues. The CDR3, as DNA: TGTGCCATCAGTCGGACAGGAGATGAAGCTTTCTTT. Translated, it gives CAISRTGDEAFF.

Of note for this clonotype: The junction does not match germline at one end; this may be a read error. The V call is TRBV10-3, the J call TRBJ1-5; no definite D call. The CDR3 extends over 14 amino acids. CDR1 and CDR2 (germline): ENHRY, SYGVKD. CDR3 in amino acids: CASSDWRGSQPQHF. The CDR3 DNA reads as TGTGCCAGCAGTGATTGGCGGGGTAGCCAGCCCCAGCATTTT.

This clonotype has a single count. The V gene is TRBV29-1, the J gene TRBJ1-5; D not certain. From germline, CDR1 is SQVTM and CDR2 ANQGSEA. The CDR3 sequence is 10 residues long. The V end lost 8 bases, the J end lost 7 bases, and 9 bases lay between the germline ends. CDR3 sequence (DNA): TGCAGCTTAGAGGACCAGCCCCAGCATTTT. It translates to CSLEDQPQHF.

This clonotype was counted between two and nine times. This sequence joins TRBV11-2 and TRBJ2-7; TRBD2 is a possible D gene (5 bases). Germline-derived CDR1 and CDR2 are SGHAT and FQNNGV. V was trimmed by 7 bases and J by 3 bases, leaving 16 bases between them. CDR3 length equals 14 residues. CDR3 coding DNA: TGTGCCAGCATCGGGGAAATCTACTACTACGAGCAGTACTTC. It translates to CASIGEIYYYEQYF.

V is TRBV19 and J is TRBJ1-1; D is perhaps TRBD1 (6 bases). V lost 4 bases to trimming and J lost 7 bases, with 13 bases between them. Germline loops: CDR1 LNHDA, CDR2 SQIVND (reference sequence). The CDR3 has 13 residues. Written as DNA, the CDR3 is TGTGCCAGTAGTAACAGGGCCCGTGGTGAAGCTTTCTTT. Its translation is CASSNRARGEAFF.

The chain is built from TRBV10-2 and TRBJ2-5; the D call may be TRBD1 or TRBD2 (6 bases each). Trimming took off 4 bases at V and 4 bases at J, with 16 bases between the two ends. From germline, CDR1 is WSHSY and CDR2 SAAADI. The CDR3 contains 15 residues. For the CDR3, the DNA is TGCGCCAGCAGTGGTGATGGGGGGCGTGGAGAGACCCAGTACTTC. It specifies CASSGDGGRGETQYF.

V usage is TRBV11-3 and J usage is TRBJ1-5, with a weak D call TRBD1 (5 bases). The CDR3 is 18 residues long. Germline values: CDR1 SGHNT, CDR2 YENEEA. V lost 10 bases and J 5 bases, leaving 30 bases between the germline ends. The chain's CDR3 is CATKPESYPGGSDQPQHF. DNA for the CDR3: TGTGCCACCAAACCCGAGAGCTACCCTGGGGGGTCGGATCAGCCCCAGCATTTT.

The V and J genes are TRBV7-3 and TRBJ1-1, with D possibly being TRBD1 (6 bases). Trimming cost V 9 bases and J 1 base, with 24 bases left between them. This CDR3 has 17 amino acids. CDR1 and CDR2 (germline): SGHTA, FQGTGA. The CDR3 nucleotides are TGTGCCAGTAGTACTAAAGGGATGACAGGCGCGAACACTGAAGCTTTCTTT. It translates to CASSTKGMTGANTEAFF.

In this sample, this clonotype turned up a few times. The rearrangement links TRBV20-1 to TRBJ1-6, with a possible D match to TRBD1 (5 bases). The CDR3 is 13 amino acids. V was cut by 0 bases and J by 10 bases, with 10 bases left in between. Germline lookup yields CDR1 DFQATT and CDR2 SNEGSKA (reference sequence). The CDR3: CSARDEGRSPLHF. The CDR3 bases are TGCAGTGCTAGAGATGAGGGGCGGTCACCCCTCCACTTT.

This clonotype has at least ten counts. The gene calls are TRBV7-3 and TRBJ2-5; a possible D gene is TRBD2 (5 bases). The ends were cut back, 5 bases at V and 7 bases at J, with 8 bases in the middle. CDR3 size: 11 residues. From germline, CDR1 is SGHTA and CDR2 FQGTGA. DNA for the CDR3: TGTGCCAGCAGCCCCGGAGGGACCCAGTACTTC. It encodes CASSPGGTQYF.

This clonotype was seen at least ten times. This chain links TRBV12-3 or TRBV12-4 with TRBJ2-5; D not certain. The length of the CDR3 is 12 residues. The V end was cut by 6 bases, the J end by 1 base, with 6 bases between. The CDR3 region has the DNA TGTGCCAGCAGCCCGATCCAAGAGACCCAGTACTTC. It encodes CASSPIQETQYF.

The chain uses TRBV6-1 and TRBJ1-1; D ambiguous. The CDR3 is 11 amino acids. The germline V gene encodes CDR1 MNHNS and CDR2 SASEGT. V was clipped by 7 bases and J by 10 bases, with 13 bases between them. The CDR3 loop reads CASTVVLRAFF. The CDR3 nucleotides read TGTGCCAGCACTGTGGTGCTACGAGCTTTCTTT.

This clonotype was counted ten times or more. This chain links TRBV15 with TRBJ2-6; perhaps TRBD1 as D (5 bases). Germline V gene data show CDR1 as LNHNV and CDR2 as YYDKDF (reference sequence). Trimming left V 3 bases short and J 0 bases short, with 9 bases between. The CDR3 is 16 residues long. CDR3 nucleotide sequence: TGTGCCACCAGCAGCGACAGAAGCTCTGGGGCCAACGTCCTGACTTTC. This codes for CATSSDRSSGANVLTF.

The chain joins TRBV10-3 to TRBJ2-2, with TRBD1 identical over 7 bases. V shed 10 bases, J shed 1 base, and the junction held 3 bases outside the gene matches. Germline CDR1 reads ENHRY; CDR2 reads SYGVKD. The CDR3 is 13 amino acids. DNA for the CDR3: TGTGCCACCAGACAGGGGAACACCGGGGAGCTGTTTTTT. Protein sequence: CATRQGNTGELFF.

A remark on this clonotype: At one end, the junction sequence differs from germline, possibly due to a read error. The chain has TRBV7-6 and TRBJ1-1, with unresolved D. This CDR3 has 16 residues. Per germline, CDR1 SGHVS and CDR2 FNYEAQ. DNA for the CDR3: TGTGCCACCAGTGGTCACAAGGTGATTATGGCCACTGAAGCTTCCTTT. It specifies CATSGHKVIMATEASF. Using reference TRBV7-6 and TRBJ1-1 for the parts outside the CDR3, the full variable domain is GAGVSQSPRYKVTKRGQDVALRCDPISGHVSLYWYRQALGQGPEFLTYFNYEAQQDKSGLPNDRFSAERPEGSISTLTIQRTEQRDSAMYRCATSGHKVIMATEASFGQGTRLTVV.

The CDR3 coding sequence is TGTGCCAGCAGTGTCGGCGGCGTGAGCTCTGGAAACACCATATATTTT. This gives the protein CASSVGGVSSGNTIYF. The chain combines TRBV2 with TRBJ1-3; D uncertain. With 4 bases removed from V and 0 bases from J, the gap between germline ends came to 13 bases. The CDR3 runs to 16 residues. CDR1 and CDR2 from the germline V gene are SNHLY and FYNNEI.

The chain is built from TRBV29-1 and TRBJ2-5, with TRBD1 matching over 7 bases. CDR1 is SQVTM, CDR2 ANQGSEA, per germline. There are 11 residues in the CDR3. The V and J ends lost 6 bases and 9 bases, in that order; junction bases with no gene match: 7. CDR3 nucleotide sequence: TGCAGCGTCGGGACAGTCGGGGCCCAGTACTTC. The encoded protein is CSVGTVGAQYF.

This clonotype was observed once. A much larger clone differs from this one at a single base, so this may be a read error. The chain uses TRBV10-3 and TRBJ2-7; D is unclear. The length of the CDR3 is 14 residues. Germline V lookup: CDR1 ENHRY, CDR2 SYGVKD. With 5 bases removed from V and 3 bases from J, the gap between germline ends came to 14 bases. CDR3 bases: TGTGCCATCAGTTTTGGCAGCTCGAACTACGAGCAGTACTTC. This sequence encodes CAISFGSSNYEQYF.

A single count supports this clonotype. This chain joins TRBV2 and TRBJ1-5; perhaps TRBD1 as D (5 bases). V was trimmed by 3 bases and J by 7 bases, leaving 13 bases between them. This CDR3 contains 14 residues. Germline assignment: CDR1 SNHLY and CDR2 FYNNEI. The CDR3 spells CASSDVGGEQPQHF. The CDR3 nucleotides read TGTGCCAGCAGTGATGTTGGGGGTGAACAGCCCCAGCATTTT.

This clonotype was picked up a small number of times. The chain has TRBV5-5 and TRBJ1-1, with a possible D match to TRBD1 (6 bases). The V gene lost 4 bases and the J gene lost 1 base, with 17 bases spanning the gap. CDR1 and CDR2 from the germline V gene are SGHKS and YYEKEE (reference sequence). This CDR3 contains 16 residues. CDR3 sequence (DNA): TGTGCCAGCAGCAACGGACAGACCTTCCGGAACACTGAAGCTTTCTTT. Translated, it gives CASSNGQTFRNTEAFF. Full variable domain (missing parts from reference TRBV5-5 and TRBJ1-1): DAGVTQSPTHLIKTRGQQVTLRCSPISGHKSVSWYQQVLGQGPQFIFQYYEKEERGRGNFPDRFSARQFPNYSSELNVNALLLGDSALYLCASSNGQTFRNTEAFFGQGTRLTVV.

V usage is TRBV6-6 and J usage is TRBJ1-5; no clear D. The CDR3 length is 14 residues. V lost 2 bases, J lost 0 bases, and 5 bases lay in between. Germline V gives CDR1 MNHNY, CDR2 SVGAGI (reference sequence). CDR3 bases: TGTGCCAGCAGTTACGCGGTTAGCAATCAGCCCCAGCATTTT. Its protein product is CASSYAVSNQPQHF.

This clonotype occurred a few times. J is TRBJ1-2 and V is TRBV19, with unresolved D. V lost 6 bases to trimming and J lost 3 bases, with 17 bases between them. In germline, CDR1 is LNHDA, CDR2 SQIVND (reference sequence). CDR3 length: 15 amino acids. The CDR3 bases are TGTGCCAGTAGCACTCCAGAGGGATTCCACTATGGCTACACCTTC. Protein: CASSTPEGFHYGYTF.

This clonotype was detected ten times or more. This rearrangement joins TRBV2 to TRBJ2-5; D unresolved. Germline CDR1 is SNHLY and CDR2 is FYNNEI. V lost 7 bases, J lost 2 bases, and 11 bases lay in between. The CDR3 has 13 amino acids. The CDR3 DNA reads TGTGCCAGCACCAGCCCTCATCAAGAGACCCAGTACTTC. It is translated as CASTSPHQETQYF.

This clonotype was detected a few times. This chain links TRBV20-1 with TRBJ1-2; D remains ambiguous. The CDR3 covers 12 residues. V lost 6 bases and J lost 7, with 15 bases in between. Germline CDR1 is DFQATT and CDR2 is SNEGSKA (reference sequence). The CDR3 coding sequence is TGCAGTGCCCCTCTAGACGAGGCTGGCTACACCTTC. This gives the protein CSAPLDEAGYTF.

This clonotype came up many times. The CDR3 DNA reads as TGCAGTGCTAGAGATGTGAGACAGGGTCGGGCCAACGTCCTGACTTTC. It specifies CSARDVRQGRANVLTF. The chain is built from TRBV20-1 and TRBJ2-6, with 7 bases that match TRBD1. This CDR3 has 16 amino acids. V was clipped by 0 bases and J by 5 bases; unmatched bases: 7. CDR1 is DFQATT, CDR2 SNEGSKA, per germline (reference sequence).